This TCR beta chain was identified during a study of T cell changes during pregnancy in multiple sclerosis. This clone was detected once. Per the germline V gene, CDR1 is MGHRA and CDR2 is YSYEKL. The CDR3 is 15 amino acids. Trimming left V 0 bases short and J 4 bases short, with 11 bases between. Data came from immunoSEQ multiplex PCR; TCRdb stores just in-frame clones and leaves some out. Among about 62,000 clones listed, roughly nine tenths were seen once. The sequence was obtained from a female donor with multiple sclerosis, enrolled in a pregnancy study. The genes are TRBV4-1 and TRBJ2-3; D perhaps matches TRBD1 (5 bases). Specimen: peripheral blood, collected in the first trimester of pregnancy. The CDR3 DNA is TGCGCCAGCAGCCAAGATGGCCTAGGGGCAGATACGCAGTATTTT. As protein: CASSQDGLGADTQYF.